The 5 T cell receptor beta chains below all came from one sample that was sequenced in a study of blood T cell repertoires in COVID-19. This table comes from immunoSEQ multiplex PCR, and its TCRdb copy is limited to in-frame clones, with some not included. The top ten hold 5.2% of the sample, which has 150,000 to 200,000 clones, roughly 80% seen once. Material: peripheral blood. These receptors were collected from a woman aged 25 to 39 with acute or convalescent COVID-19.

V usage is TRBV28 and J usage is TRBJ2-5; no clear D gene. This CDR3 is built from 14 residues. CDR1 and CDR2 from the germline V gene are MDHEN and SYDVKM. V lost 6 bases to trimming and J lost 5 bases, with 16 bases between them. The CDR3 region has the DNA TGTGCCAGCAGGAAGCCCCAGGAACGCGAGACCCAGTACTTC. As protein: CASRKPQERETQYF.

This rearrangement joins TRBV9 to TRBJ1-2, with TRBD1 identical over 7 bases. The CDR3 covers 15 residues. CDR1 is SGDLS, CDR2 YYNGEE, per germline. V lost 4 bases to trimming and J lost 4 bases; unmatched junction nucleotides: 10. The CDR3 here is CASSPRTGPAYGYTF. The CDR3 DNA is TGTGCCAGCAGCCCCAGGACAGGTCCCGCCTATGGCTACACCTTC.

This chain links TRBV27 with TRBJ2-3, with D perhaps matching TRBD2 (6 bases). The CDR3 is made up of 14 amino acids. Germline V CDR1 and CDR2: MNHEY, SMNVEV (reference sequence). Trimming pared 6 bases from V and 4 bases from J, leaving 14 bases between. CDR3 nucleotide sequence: TGTGCCAGCAGCCCCCGGAGGGCAGCAGATACGCAGTATTTT. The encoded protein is CASSPRRAADTQYF.

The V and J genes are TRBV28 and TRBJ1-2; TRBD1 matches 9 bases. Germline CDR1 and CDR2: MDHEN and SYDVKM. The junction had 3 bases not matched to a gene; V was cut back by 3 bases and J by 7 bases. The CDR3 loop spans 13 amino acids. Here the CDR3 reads CASSLGTGTGYTF. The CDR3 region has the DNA TGTGCCAGCAGTTTGGGGACAGGGACTGGCTACACCTTC.

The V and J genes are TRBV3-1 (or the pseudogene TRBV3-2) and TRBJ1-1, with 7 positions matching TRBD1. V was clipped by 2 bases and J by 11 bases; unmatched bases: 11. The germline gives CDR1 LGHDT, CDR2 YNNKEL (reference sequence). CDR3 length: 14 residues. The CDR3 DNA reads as TGTGCCAGCAGCCAACTCGAACGGACAGGCCTGGCTTTCTTT. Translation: CASSQLERTGLAFF.